The next 25 T cell receptor beta chains were all read from a single sample in a study of cytomegalovirus exposure and HLA in healthy donors. Assay used: immunoSEQ multiplex PCR; TCRdb lists only in-frame clones, some missing. The table has roughly 130,000 clones, 85% to 90% seen once; the top ten hold 3% to 3.5%. Sequences were obtained from PBMCs. Receptors originate from a man aged 25-40 years in good health and CMV-seronegative.

The rearrangement uses TRBV5-1 and TRBJ1-1, with a possible D match to TRBD1 (5 bases). The CDR3 totals 15 residues. The V and J ends lost 0 bases and 4 bases respectively, with 13 bases between them. Germline V lookup: CDR1 SGHRS, CDR2 YFSETQ. CDR3 sequence: CASSLGSGPSTEAFF. The CDR3 DNA reads as TGCGCCAGCAGCTTGGGGTCAGGGCCCAGCACTGAAGCTTTCTTT.

The gene calls are TRBV5-1 and TRBJ2-6; D perhaps matches TRBD2 (5 bases). Germline CDR1 and CDR2: SGHRS and YFSETQ. The CDR3 is made up of 17 amino acids. V lost 0 bases and J lost 0, with 10 bases in between. The chain's CDR3 is CASSLATGYSGANVLTF. In DNA form, the CDR3 reads TGCGCCAGCAGCTTGGCCACGGGGTACTCTGGGGCCAACGTCCTGACTTTC.

This rearrangement joins TRBV11-2 to TRBJ1-1, with D perhaps matching TRBD1 (6 bases). V was clipped by 1 base and J by 8 bases, with 17 bases between them. This CDR3 is built from 15 residues. From germline, CDR1 is SGHAT and CDR2 FQNNGV. The CDR3 coding sequence is TGTGCCAGCAGCTTAGGGGACACCCGGCGACGCGAAGCTTTCTTT. It translates to CASSLGDTRRREAFF.

This chain uses TRBV25-1 with TRBJ2-7, with 7 bases matching TRBD2. V lost 10 bases to trimming and J lost 7 bases; unmatched junction nucleotides: 4. Germline V gene lookup returns CDR1 MGHDK and CDR2 SYGVNS. The CDR3 spans 10 residues. The CDR3 is CATGEGEQYF. DNA of the CDR3: TGTGCCACCGGGGAGGGGGAGCAGTACTTC.

This clone was recorded only once. The chain recombines TRBV27 with TRBJ2-1, with 7 positions matching TRBD1. CDR3 length: 12 residues. V gave up 10 bases and J gave up 12 bases; unmatched junction bases: 12. Per the germline V gene, CDR1 is MNHEY and CDR2 is SMNVEV (reference sequence). In DNA, the CDR3 is TGTGCCACCACGGACAGGCAATATGGGCAGTTCTTC. Its protein is CATTDRQYGQFF.

A few counts support this clone. The CDR3 loop is CASSYSQGTEAFF. The CDR3, as DNA: TGTGCCAGCAGTTACTCACAGGGAACTGAAGCTTTCTTT. V and J are TRBV11-3 and TRBJ1-1; TRBD1 might be the D (6 bases). V was cut by 6 bases and J by 5 bases, with 13 bases left in between. Germline loops: CDR1 SGHNT, CDR2 YENEEA. The CDR3 totals 13 residues.

The CDR3 DNA is TGTGCCAGTAGTCCTGGGACAGGGGGCTTAACAGATACGCAGTATTTT. Protein product: CASSPGTGGLTDTQYF. The chain is built from TRBV19 and TRBJ2-3; 12 bases line up with TRBD1. The ends lost 5 bases at V and 3 bases at J; junction bases unmatched: 6. The germline V gene encodes CDR1 LNHDA and CDR2 SQIVND (reference sequence). CDR3 size: 16 residues. Full variable domain (missing parts from reference TRBV19 and TRBJ2-3): DGGITQSPKYLFRKEGQNVTLSCEQNLNHDAMYWYRQDPGQGLRLIYYSQIVNDFQKGDIAEGYSVSREKKESFPLTVTSAQKNPTAFYLCASSPGTGGLTDTQYFGPGTRLTVL.

V gene TRBV6-4 combines with J gene TRBJ2-2, with a weak D call TRBD1 (5 bases). With 6 bases removed from V and 4 bases from J, the gap between germline ends came to 12 bases. Germline V gene lookup returns CDR1 MRHNA and CDR2 SNTAGT. CDR3 size: 14 residues. For the CDR3, the DNA is TGTGCCAGCAGCCTGACAGAGAGCACCGGGGAGCTGTTTTTT. This sequence encodes CASSLTESTGELFF.

The genes are TRBV9 and TRBJ1-5; TRBD1 is a possible D gene (6 bases). CDR1 is SGDLS and CDR2 is YYNGEE in the germline V gene. Trimming removed 4 bases from V and 0 bases from J, with 14 bases in between. This CDR3 has 16 amino acids. The CDR3 sequence is CASSHLGGHSNQPQHF. The CDR3 nucleotides read TGTGCCAGCAGCCATCTCGGGGGGCATAGCAATCAGCCCCAGCATTTT. Complete variable domain (other parts from reference TRBV9 and TRBJ1-5): DSGVTQTPKHLITATGQRVTLRCSPRSGDLSVYWYQQSLDQGLQFLIQYYNGEERAKGNILERFSAQQFPDLHSELNLSSLELGDSALYFCASSHLGGHSNQPQHFGDGTRLSIL.

The gene calls are TRBV5-8 and TRBJ1-1; D unclear. The CDR3 runs 13 residues. Germline-derived CDR1 and CDR2 are SGHTS and YDEGEE. V lost 6 bases, J lost 5 bases, and 14 bases lay in between. The CDR3 sequence is CASTTQRRTEAFF. CDR3 nucleotide sequence: TGTGCCAGCACCACCCAGAGGAGGACTGAAGCTTTCTTT.

The V gene is TRBV4-1, the J gene TRBJ2-3, with 8 bases that match TRBD1. Germline CDR1 reads MGHRA; CDR2 reads YSYEKL. The CDR3 has 16 amino acids. The V gene end was trimmed by 1 base and the J gene end by 3 bases; junction bases not matched to a gene: 6. The CDR3 is CASSQGSGGWTDTQYF. The DNA for the CDR3 is TGCGCCAGCAGCCAAGGCTCAGGGGGCTGGACAGATACGCAGTATTTT.

The chain combines TRBV28 with TRBJ2-5; TRBD2 aligns across 8 bases. V was clipped by 6 bases and J by 7 bases; unmatched bases: 22. The CDR3 is 18 residues long. Germline values: CDR1 MDHEN, CDR2 SYDVKM. The CDR3 region is CASSPGLQAGARRGTQYF. The CDR3 bases are TGTGCCAGCAGCCCCGGACTCCAAGCGGGGGCCCGCCGTGGGACCCAGTACTTC.

This chain joins TRBV19 and TRBJ2-2, with D perhaps TRBD2 (5 bases). This CDR3 spans 14 amino acids. Germline loops: CDR1 LNHDA, CDR2 SQIVND (reference sequence). V was pared by 6 bases and J by 1 base, with 9 bases between. The CDR3 DNA is TGTGCCAGTAGGCCCCGGGGGAACACCGGGGAGCTGTTTTTT. Its protein product is CASRPRGNTGELFF.

The CDR3 loop reads CASSVGGTATGEKLFF. Written as DNA, the CDR3 is TGTGCCAGCAGCGTAGGGGGGACAGCGACGGGTGAAAAACTGTTTTTT. V usage is TRBV9 and J usage is TRBJ1-4; 7 nucleotides agree with TRBD1. Germline CDR1 and CDR2: SGDLS and YYNGEE. V lost 0 bases, J lost 7 bases, and 9 bases stayed unmatched. This CDR3 comprises 16 residues.

The chain couples TRBV5-1 to TRBJ2-1; D is perhaps TRBD1 (5 bases). Germline V gene lookup returns CDR1 SGHRS and CDR2 YFSETQ. V gave up 1 base and J gave up 4 bases, with 12 bases separating them. The CDR3 has 15 amino acids. CDR3: CASSLTLTGYNEQFF. As DNA, the CDR3 is TGCGCCAGCAGCTTGACACTTACAGGTTACAATGAGCAGTTCTTC.

The CDR3, as DNA: TGTGCCAGCAGCTTAGCAACAGGGGGACGTAGGGAGCAGTACTTC. This encodes CASSLATGGRREQYF. The chain has TRBV7-9 and TRBJ2-7; 8 nucleotides agree with TRBD1. Looked up from germline, CDR1 is SEHNR and CDR2 is FQNEAQ (reference sequence). Losses at the gene ends were 0 bases for V and 7 bases for J; bases not matched to a gene: 8. There are 15 residues in the CDR3. The entire variable domain, with the rest obtained from reference TRBV7-9 and TRBJ2-7, is as follows: DTGVSQNPRHKITKRGQNVTFRCDPISEHNRLYWYRQTLGQGPEFLTYFQNEAQLEKSRLLSDRFSAERPKGSFSTLEIQRTEQGDSAMYLCASSLATGGRREQYFGPGTRLTVT.

The genes are TRBV28 and TRBJ1-6, with 10 nucleotides matching TRBD1. V dropped 5 bases and J dropped 11; count of bases not matched to a gene: 12. This CDR3 has 16 amino acids. Germline assignment: CDR1 MDHEN and CDR2 SYDVKM. CDR3 nucleotide sequence: TGTGCCAGCAGTGCATTGACAGGGGGCGAATGGCCACCCCTCCACTTT. Its translation is CASSALTGGEWPPLHF.

V and J are TRBV5-1 and TRBJ2-2; 7 bases map to TRBD1. CDR1 is SGHRS and CDR2 is YFSETQ in the germline V gene. V lost 0 bases, J lost 4 bases, and 0 bases stayed unmatched. This CDR3 has 14 amino acids. The CDR3 is CASSLDRGTGELFF. The CDR3 bases are TGCGCCAGCAGCTTGGACAGGGGCACCGGGGAGCTGTTTTTT.

The chain is built from TRBV5-1 and TRBJ2-4; 7 nucleotides agree with TRBD1. The CDR3 covers 16 residues. Unmatched junction bases numbered 3, after V lost 0 bases and J lost 0 bases. CDR1 and CDR2 from the germline V gene are SGHRS and YFSETQ. The CDR3 DNA follows: TGCGCCAGCAGCTTGGGGGACAGCCTAGCCAAAAACATTCAGTACTTC. Translation: CASSLGDSLAKNIQYF.

Notes on this clone: Other DNA sequences within the sample encode an identical CDR3. The V and J genes are TRBV7-9 and TRBJ2-7, with a weak D call TRBD1 (5 bases). The CDR3 loop spans 12 amino acids. From germline, CDR1 is SEHNR and CDR2 FQNEAQ (reference sequence). V gave up 2 bases and J gave up 5 bases, with 7 bases separating them. The CDR3, as DNA: TGTGCCAGCAGCTTAACAGGAAACGAGCAGTACTTC. Protein: CASSLTGNEQYF. The full variable domain, in which reference TRBV7-9 and TRBJ2-7 provide the parts outside the CDR3, is DTGVSQNPRHKITKRGQNVTFRCDPISEHNRLYWYRQTLGQGPEFLTYFQNEAQLEKSRLLSDRFSAERPKGSFSTLEIQRTEQGDSAMYLCASSLTGNEQYFGPGTRLTVT.

This chain links TRBV28 with TRBJ2-5; D unresolved. Looked up from germline, CDR1 is MDHEN and CDR2 is SYDVKM. This CDR3 comprises 11 residues. V lost 4 bases to trimming and J lost 5 bases, with 5 bases between them. The CDR3: CASSYGETQYF. The CDR3 region has the DNA TGTGCCAGCAGTTACGGGGAGACCCAGTACTTC.

This clone has more than one count but fewer than ten. The chain combines TRBV6-1 with TRBJ1-5; tentative D call: TRBD1 (6 bases). V lost 6 bases and J lost 7, with 13 bases in between. The CDR3 is 13 residues long. In germline, CDR1 is MNHNS, CDR2 SASEGT. CDR3 loop: CASRIQGKQPQHF. The CDR3 region has the DNA TGTGCCAGCAGAATACAGGGAAAGCAGCCCCAGCATTTT.

This chain links TRBV6-6 with TRBJ2-2, with 7 bases aligning to TRBD1. V lost 5 bases to trimming and J lost 2 bases; unmatched junction nucleotides: 8. Germline V gene sequence: CDR1 MNHNY, CDR2 SVGAGI (reference sequence). This CDR3 contains 16 residues. CDR3 in DNA: TGTGCCAGCAGTCCTCTGGGACAGCTTAACACCGGGGAGCTGTTTTTT. Protein product: CASSPLGQLNTGELFF.

CDR3 sequence reads: CASIRGLQGETQYF. CDR3 nucleotides: TGTGCCAGCATAAGGGGGCTCCAGGGGGAGACCCAGTACTTC. The chain has TRBV2 and TRBJ2-5; 7 nucleotides line up with TRBD1. Germline assignment: CDR1 SNHLY and CDR2 FYNNEI. The CDR3 consists of 14 residues. V shed 7 bases and J 5 bases; nucleotides not matched to a gene: 10.

The chain carries TRBV7-8 and TRBJ2-5, with D possibly TRBD1 on 6 matching bases. CDR1 SGHVS and CDR2 FQNEAQ come from the germline V gene. The CDR3 covers 14 residues. The V gene lost 1 base and the J gene lost 5 bases, with 11 bases spanning the gap. CDR3 DNA sequence: TGTGCCAGCAGCTTAGACAGGGACGGGGAGACCCAGTACTTC. As protein: CASSLDRDGETQYF.